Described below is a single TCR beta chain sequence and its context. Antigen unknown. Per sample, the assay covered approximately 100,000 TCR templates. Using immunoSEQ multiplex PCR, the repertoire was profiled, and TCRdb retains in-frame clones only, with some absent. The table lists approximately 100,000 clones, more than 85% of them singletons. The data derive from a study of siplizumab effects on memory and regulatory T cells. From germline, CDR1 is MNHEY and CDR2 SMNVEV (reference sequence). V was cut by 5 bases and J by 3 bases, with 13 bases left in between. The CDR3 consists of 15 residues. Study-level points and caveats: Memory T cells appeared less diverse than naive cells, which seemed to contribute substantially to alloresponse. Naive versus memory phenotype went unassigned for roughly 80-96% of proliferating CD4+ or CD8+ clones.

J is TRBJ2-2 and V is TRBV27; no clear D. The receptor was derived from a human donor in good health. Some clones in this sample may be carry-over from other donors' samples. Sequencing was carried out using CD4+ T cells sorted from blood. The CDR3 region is CASSPQRTDTGELFF. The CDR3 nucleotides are TGTGCCAGCAGTCCCCAACGGACGGACACCGGGGAGCTGTTTTTT.